These 27 T cell receptor beta chains originate from one sample sequenced in a study of blood T cell repertoires in COVID-19. Here immunoSEQ multiplex PCR was the method, and the copy in TCRdb shows in-frame clones only, minus some. This sample yields around 160,000 clones, of which around nine tenths are seen a single time; 0.95% to 1.5% belongs to the top ten. The sequencing sample was made of PBMCs or T cells enriched from blood (not recorded which). The receptors were gathered from a woman aged 25 to 39 with acute COVID-19.

The V gene is TRBV4-3, the J gene TRBJ2-3; D might be TRBD2 (7 bases). The CDR3 is 18 residues long. Trimming cost V 1 base and J 3 bases, with 20 bases left between them. Germline lookup yields CDR1 LGHNA and CDR2 YSLEER. CDR3 DNA: TGCGCCAGCAGCCAAGGGGTCTGGGGGCTAGCGGATACAGATACGCAGTATTTT. It codes for CASSQGVWGLADTDTQYF.

The chain carries TRBV7-9 and TRBJ1-1; no clear D. Germline CDR1 and CDR2: SEHNR and FQNEAQ (reference sequence). Trimming removed 1 base from V and 8 bases from J, with 5 bases in between. There are 11 residues in the CDR3. The CDR3 protein is CASSLVREAFF. The CDR3 DNA reads as TGTGCCAGCAGCTTAGTGAGAGAAGCTTTCTTT.

Concerning this clone: Within the sample, other DNA sequences also encode this same CDR3. The V call is TRBV9, the J call TRBJ1-3; the D gene is possibly TRBD1 (5 bases). CDR1 and CDR2 (germline): SGDLS, YYNGEE. The CDR3 has 15 residues. Trimming left V 3 bases short and J 0 bases short, with 10 bases between. CDR3: CASSGGGSSGNTIYF. The CDR3 DNA reads TGTGCCAGCAGCGGCGGGGGGTCCTCTGGAAACACCATATATTTT.

The genes are TRBV30 and TRBJ1-6; tentative D call: TRBD1 (5 bases). This CDR3 contains 17 residues. Germline assignment: CDR1 GTSNPN and CDR2 SVGIG (reference sequence). Trimming pared 5 bases from V and 7 bases from J, leaving 24 bases between. CDR3 sequence reads: CAWGLGAEGIMNSPLHF. CDR3 DNA sequence: TGTGCCTGGGGCCTAGGCGCGGAGGGGATAATGAATTCACCCCTCCACTTT.

This chain joins TRBV7-2 and TRBJ2-3, with a weak D call TRBD1 (5 bases). The V end lost 3 bases, the J end lost 4 bases, and 14 bases lay between the germline ends. CDR1 is SGHTA, CDR2 FQGNSA, per germline. The CDR3 runs 15 residues. The CDR3 DNA reads as TGTGCCAGCAGCTTGGGGCTGGGGTCGTCAGATACGCAGTATTTT. Protein product: CASSLGLGSSDTQYF.

As regards this clone: A read error may account for a junction end that differs from germline. V and J are TRBV20-1 and TRBJ1-4; TRBD1 is a possible D gene (6 bases). The length of the CDR3 is 10 residues. Germline V CDR1 and CDR2: DFQATT, SNEGSKA (reference sequence). For the CDR3, the DNA is TGCAGTGCTGGACAGTGTCGAAAGGGGTTT. Amino acid sequence: CSAGQCRKGF.

This clone was counted between two and nine times. The chain uses TRBV5-1 and TRBJ1-5, with 10 bases matching TRBD1. The V gene end was trimmed by 4 bases and the J gene end by 0 bases; junction bases not matched to a gene: 1. In germline, CDR1 is SGHRS, CDR2 YFSETQ. The CDR3 has 15 amino acids. The CDR3 loop reads CASSRTGGSNQPQHF. DNA of the CDR3: TGCGCCAGCAGCCGGACAGGGGGTAGCAATCAGCCCCAGCATTTT.

The chain combines TRBV23-1 with TRBJ1-1; D might be TRBD1 (5 bases). TRBV23-1 has ORF status, its function being uncertain. This CDR3 has 17 residues. V was pared by 0 bases and J by 5 bases, with 19 bases between. The CDR3 is CASSQSDRCESETEAFF. In DNA form, the CDR3 reads TGCGCCAGCAGTCAATCCGACAGATGTGAGTCTGAAACTGAAGCTTTCTTT.

The chain carries TRBV30 and TRBJ2-5; tentative D call: TRBD1 (7 bases). The V gene's germline CDR1 is GTSNPN and CDR2 SVGIG (reference sequence). Trimming cost V 2 bases and J 4 bases, with 8 bases left between them. CDR3 size: 12 residues. The CDR3 here is CAWSQGGETQYF. The CDR3 region has the DNA TGTGCCTGGAGTCAGGGGGGAGAGACCCAGTACTTC. Complete variable domain (other parts from reference TRBV30 and TRBJ2-5): SQTIHQWPATLVQPVGSPLSLECTVEGTSNPNLYWYRQAAGRGLQLLFYSVGIGQISSEVPQNLSASRPQDRQFILSSKKLLLSDSGFYLCAWSQGGETQYFGPGTRLLVL.

CDR3 nucleotide sequence: TGTGCCAGCAGCTCCCCTCCAGATACGCAGTATTTT. This sequence encodes CASSSPPDTQYF. The chain joins TRBV7-3 to TRBJ2-3; D is ambiguous. V was pared by 4 bases and J by 4 bases, with 6 bases between. In germline, CDR1 is SGHTA, CDR2 FQGTGA. The CDR3 is made up of 12 amino acids.

The chain carries TRBV18 and TRBJ2-3; D is unresolved. The V end was cut by 5 bases, the J end by 0 bases, with 24 bases between. Germline CDR1 KGHSH, CDR2 LQKENI. The length of the CDR3 is 19 residues. For the CDR3, the DNA is TGTGCCAGCTCAGGAGACTCACGTCCGTTTAAAGCTAGCACAGATACGCAGTATTTT. This codes for CASSGDSRPFKASTDTQYF.

This clone was recorded only once. The V call is TRBV14, the J call TRBJ1-4; 8 bases fit TRBD1. After removal of 4 bases from V and 7 bases from J, the junction contained 11 bases not matched to a gene. Germline V gene sequence: CDR1 SGHDN, CDR2 FVKESK. The CDR3 extends over 16 amino acids. The CDR3 protein is CASSRGQRTGSEKLFF. For the CDR3, the DNA is TGTGCCAGCAGCCGAGGACAGCGGACAGGGAGTGAAAAACTGTTTTTT.

J is TRBJ2-7 and V is TRBV28; D possibly corresponds to TRBD2 (5 bases). CDR1 is MDHEN and CDR2 is SYDVKM in the germline V gene. With 9 bases removed from V and 0 bases from J, the gap between germline ends came to 9 bases. There are 12 residues in the CDR3. This CDR3 is CASGRDSYEQYF. The CDR3 DNA sequence: TGTGCCAGTGGTCGGGACTCCTACGAGCAGTACTTC.

The V and J genes are TRBV7-3 and TRBJ1-1; 7 bases align to TRBD1. CDR3 length: 14 residues. Germline-derived CDR1 and CDR2 are SGHTA and FQGTGA. V lost 5 bases to trimming and J lost 4 bases; unmatched junction nucleotides: 7. Here the CDR3 reads CASSQTGAFTEAFF. The CDR3 DNA reads as TGTGCCAGCAGCCAAACAGGGGCGTTCACTGAAGCTTTCTTT.

The CDR3 reads CASGAYNEQFF. CDR3 DNA sequence: TGTGCCAGTGGGGCGTACAATGAGCAGTTCTTC. The chain has TRBV2 and TRBJ2-1; possible D gene TRBD1, 5 bases. This CDR3 has 11 amino acids. CDR1 SNHLY and CDR2 FYNNEI come from the germline V gene. V was cut by 9 bases and J by 4 bases, with 7 bases left in between.

This clone was seen only once. This chain joins TRBV4-2 and TRBJ2-7; 9 positions agree with TRBD2. This CDR3 spans 16 amino acids. V trimming: 0 bases; J trimming: 6 bases; junction bases outside the gene matches: 9. The V gene's germline CDR1 is LGHNA and CDR2 YNFKEQ. The CDR3 nucleotides are TGTGCCAGCAGCCAAGAGGGCGGGAGGGCGACGGGCGAGCAGTACTTC. It is translated as CASSQEGGRATGEQYF.

The table lists this clone with a count of one. DNA for the CDR3: TGTGCCAGCAGCTGGGGAGCGGGGCAGGGCCAAGAGACCCAGTACTTC. Its protein product is CASSWGAGQGQETQYF. This chain connects TRBV5-4 to TRBJ2-5; 7 bases line up with TRBD2. The CDR3 runs to 16 residues. The V segment lost 3 bases and the J segment 1 base; nucleotides outside the gene matches: 9. Germline assignment: CDR1 SGHNT and CDR2 YYREEE (reference sequence).

This sequence joins TRBV4-3 and TRBJ2-2, with TRBD2 identical over 13 bases. The germline CDR1 and CDR2 sequences are LGHNA and YSLEER. The CDR3 spans 17 residues. V was clipped by 1 base and J by 4 bases; unmatched bases: 3. The CDR3: CASSQGTSGRGTGELFF. CDR3 in DNA: TGCGCCAGCAGCCAAGGAACTAGCGGGAGGGGCACCGGGGAGCTGTTTTTT.

The chain carries TRBV5-5 and TRBJ1-1, with a possible D match to TRBD1 (6 bases). The CDR3 spans 15 residues. V lost 6 bases and J 0 bases, leaving 15 bases between the germline ends. The germline gives CDR1 SGHKS, CDR2 YYEKEE (reference sequence). The CDR3 DNA sequence: TGTGCCAGCACAACAGGGTTGGGGATGAACACTGAAGCTTTCTTT. It yields the protein CASTTGLGMNTEAFF.

The chain carries TRBV10-3 and TRBJ2-7, with TRBD2 matching over 9 bases. The CDR3 is made up of 15 amino acids. Unmatched junction bases numbered 5, after V lost 2 bases and J lost 3 bases. CDR1 is ENHRY and CDR2 is SYGVKD in the germline V gene. CDR3: CAISEGLAGSYEQYF. Here the CDR3 DNA reads TGTGCCATCAGTGAGGGGCTAGCGGGGAGCTACGAGCAGTACTTC.

The chain employs TRBV13 and TRBJ2-7; weak D call: TRBD1 (6 bases). CDR1 is PRHDT and CDR2 is FYEKMQ in the germline V gene (reference sequence). The CDR3 is 14 amino acids. V gave up 1 base and J gave up 3 bases, with 10 bases separating them. CDR3 sequence: CASSLVGRGYEQYF. CDR3 coding DNA: TGTGCCAGCAGCTTAGTAGGCAGGGGCTACGAGCAGTACTTC.

CDR3 sequence: CASSRDYTGSRELFF. The CDR3 coding sequence is TGTGCCAGCAGTCGGGACTACACCGGTTCCAGGGAGCTGTTTTTT. V is TRBV28 and J is TRBJ2-2; 7 nucleotides agree with TRBD2. The CDR3 totals 15 residues. V shed 5 bases and J 9 bases; nucleotides not matched to a gene: 12. Germline V gives CDR1 MDHEN, CDR2 SYDVKM.

The J gene is TRBJ2-7, the V gene TRBV5-1; the match to TRBD2 covers 13 bases. The CDR3 has 17 residues. Per germline, CDR1 SGHRS and CDR2 YFSETQ. V gave up 3 bases and J gave up 2 bases; unmatched junction bases: 8. CDR3 sequence: CASSSTSGRPETYEQYF. Written as DNA, the CDR3 is TGCGCCAGCAGCTCGACTAGCGGGAGGCCCGAAACCTACGAGCAGTACTTC.

This clone has just a few counts. V is TRBV5-6 and J is TRBJ2-7, with D uncertain. This CDR3 has 12 amino acids. The germline V gene encodes CDR1 SGHDT and CDR2 YYEEEE. The V gene lost 0 bases and the J gene lost 6 bases, with 7 bases spanning the gap. Here the CDR3 DNA reads TGTGCCAGCAGCTTGGTCGAGCGCGAGCAGTACTTC. It codes for CASSLVEREQYF.

This sequence joins TRBV4-3 and TRBJ2-1; 8 nucleotides line up with TRBD2. In germline, CDR1 is LGHNA, CDR2 YSLEER. V gave up 0 bases and J gave up 9 bases; unmatched junction bases: 10. The CDR3 consists of 16 residues. In nucleotides, the CDR3 is TGCGCCAGCAGCCAAGAACCAGCGGGAGAAGTTGGTGAGCAGTTCTTC. The encoded protein is CASSQEPAGEVGEQFF.

The J gene is TRBJ2-1, the V gene TRBV4-1; no clear D gene. The CDR3 consists of 19 residues. Germline V gene sequence: CDR1 MGHRA, CDR2 YSYEKL. V was trimmed by 2 bases and J by 2 bases, leaving 22 bases between them. CDR3 in amino acids: CASSQPPGLYTWTYNEQFF. CDR3 nucleotides: TGCGCCAGCAGCCAACCCCCCGGGTTATATACCTGGACCTACAATGAGCAGTTCTTC.

V usage is TRBV3-1 (or the pseudogene TRBV3-2) and J usage is TRBJ2-3; TRBD2 matches 7 bases. The CDR3 sequence is 18 residues long. Trimming at V came to 3 bases and at J to 8 bases, leaving 20 bases not matched to a gene. Looked up from germline, CDR1 is LGHDT and CDR2 is YNNKEL (reference sequence). The CDR3 sequence is CASSHRFGEGLGFSTQYF. The CDR3 DNA is TGTGCCAGCAGCCACCGCTTTGGGGAGGGGCTCGGGTTCAGTACGCAGTATTTT.